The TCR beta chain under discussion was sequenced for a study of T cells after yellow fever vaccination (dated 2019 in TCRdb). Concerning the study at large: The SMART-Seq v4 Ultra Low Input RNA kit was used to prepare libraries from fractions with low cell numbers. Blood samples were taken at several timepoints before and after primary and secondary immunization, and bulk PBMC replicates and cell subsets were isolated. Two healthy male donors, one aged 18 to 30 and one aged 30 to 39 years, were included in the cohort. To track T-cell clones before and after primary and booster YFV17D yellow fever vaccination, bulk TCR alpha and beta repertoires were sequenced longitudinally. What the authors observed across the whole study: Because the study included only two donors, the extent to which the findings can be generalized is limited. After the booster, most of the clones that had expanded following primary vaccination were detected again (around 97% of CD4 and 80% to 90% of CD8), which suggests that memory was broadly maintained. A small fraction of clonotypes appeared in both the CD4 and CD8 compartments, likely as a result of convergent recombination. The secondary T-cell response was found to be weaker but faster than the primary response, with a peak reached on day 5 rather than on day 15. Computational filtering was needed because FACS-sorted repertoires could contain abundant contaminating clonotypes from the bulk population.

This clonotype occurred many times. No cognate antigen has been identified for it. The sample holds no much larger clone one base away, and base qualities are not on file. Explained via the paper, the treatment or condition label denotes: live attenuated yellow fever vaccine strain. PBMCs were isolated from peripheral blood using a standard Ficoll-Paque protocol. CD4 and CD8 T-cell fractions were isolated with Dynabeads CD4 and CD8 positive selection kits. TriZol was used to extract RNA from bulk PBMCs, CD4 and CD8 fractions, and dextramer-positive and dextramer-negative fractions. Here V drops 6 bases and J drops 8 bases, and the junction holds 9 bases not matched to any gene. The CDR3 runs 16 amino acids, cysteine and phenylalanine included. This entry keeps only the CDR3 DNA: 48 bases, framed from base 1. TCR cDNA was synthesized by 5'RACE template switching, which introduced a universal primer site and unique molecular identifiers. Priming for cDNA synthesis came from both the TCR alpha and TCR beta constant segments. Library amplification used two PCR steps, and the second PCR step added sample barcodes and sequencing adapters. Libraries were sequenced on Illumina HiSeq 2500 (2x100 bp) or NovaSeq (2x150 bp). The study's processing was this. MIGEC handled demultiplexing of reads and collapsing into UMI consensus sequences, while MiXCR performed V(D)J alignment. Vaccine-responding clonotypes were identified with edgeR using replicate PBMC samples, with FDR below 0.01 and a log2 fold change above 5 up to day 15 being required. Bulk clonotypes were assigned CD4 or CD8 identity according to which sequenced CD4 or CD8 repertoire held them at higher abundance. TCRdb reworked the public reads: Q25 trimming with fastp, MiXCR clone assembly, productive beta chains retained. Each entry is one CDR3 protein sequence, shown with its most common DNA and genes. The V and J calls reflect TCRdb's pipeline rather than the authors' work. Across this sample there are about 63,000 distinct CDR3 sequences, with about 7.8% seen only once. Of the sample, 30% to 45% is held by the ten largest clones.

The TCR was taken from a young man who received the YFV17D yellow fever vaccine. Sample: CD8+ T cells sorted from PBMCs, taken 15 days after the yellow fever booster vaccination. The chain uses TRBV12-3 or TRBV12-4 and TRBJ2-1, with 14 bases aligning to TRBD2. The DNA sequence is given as TGTGCCAGCAGCTCCAGTGGACTAGCGGGAGGATATGAGCAGTTCTTC. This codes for CASSSSGLAGGYEQFF.